Listed below are T cell receptor beta chains from one sample, sequenced in a study of blood T cell repertoires in COVID-19. Using immunoSEQ multiplex PCR, the repertoire was profiled, and TCRdb retains in-frame clones only, with some absent. The table has roughly 70,000 clones, 80% seen once; the top ten hold roughly a tenth. The sequencing sample was made of peripheral blood. Every receptor here comes from a human donor in a cohort sampled during active COVID-19. Each CDR3 is given with its conserved first and last residue. Fields, in order: clone size, J gene, V gene, D gene, CDR3 DNA, CDR3 protein. The D gene is left open where the match is weak. Part of the rows lack a size; the others show once, few, many or a class for expanded clones.

NA | TRBJ1-5 | TRBV28 | NA | TGTGCCAGCAGTTTATCGGGACAAAATTATCAGCCCCAGCATTTT | CASSLSGQNYQPQHF
NA | TRBJ2-1 | TRBV7-9 | TRBD2 | TGTGCCAGCAGCTCTCGTGGGAGGGATCGCAATGAGCAGTTCTTC | CASSSRGRDRNEQFF
NA | TRBJ1-1 | TRBV5-1 | NA | TGCGCCAGCGCGCAATTAACCGGGATCAATACTGAAGCTTTCTTT | CASAQLTGINTEAFF
NA | TRBJ2-2 | TRBV5-5 | NA | TGTGCCAGCAGCTTGGCCGGGGACTTGGGCACCGGGGAGCTGTTTTTT | CASSLAGDLGTGELFF
NA | TRBJ2-7 | TRBV13 | TRBD2 | TGTGCCAGCAGCGCGAGACTAGCGGACCCCTACGAGCAGTACTTC | CASSARLADPYEQYF
once | TRBJ1-1 | TRBV10-2 | NA | TGCGCCAGCAGTGACAGGCGATCGAACACTGAAGCTTTCTTT | CASSDRRSNTEAFF
NA | TRBJ1-1 | TRBV6-1 | NA | TGTGCCAGCAGTGACGGAGGGGGGGTGGGCACTGAAGCTTTCTTT | CASSDGGGVGTEAFF
NA | TRBJ2-3 | TRBV5-4 | TRBD2 | TGTGCCAGCAGCTTGGGGACTAGCGGGAGAATCACAGATACGCAGTATTTT | CASSLGTSGRITDTQYF
NA | TRBJ1-1 | TRBV25-1 | TRBD1 | TGTGCCAGCTGCCCCGTGGGACAGGGTCCGGCTACTGAAGCTTTCTTT | CASCPVGQGPATEAFF
NA | TRBJ1-6 | TRBV4-1 | TRBD1 | TGCGCCAGCAGCCAAGGGGGGGGACAGGGGAGCTCCTATAATTCACCCCTCCACTTT | CASSQGGGQGSSYNSPLHF
few | TRBJ1-1 | TRBV18 | NA | TGTGCCAGCTCACGTCCGGGGGGCCTTATGAACACTGAAGCTTTCTTT | CASSRPGGLMNTEAFF
NA | TRBJ2-2 | TRBV5-6 | TRBD1 | TGTGCCAGCAGCTTGTCTGGGACAGGGACCACCGGGGAGCTGTTTTTT | CASSLSGTGTTGELFF
NA | TRBJ2-7 | TRBV5-8 | NA | TGTGCCAGCACCCCACCCCAGGGCACTTCCTACGAGCAGTACTTC | CASTPPQGTSYEQYF
NA | TRBJ1-1 | TRBV4-3 | NA | TGCGCCAGCAGCCAAAAGTCTGGTGGAGGGACTGAAGCTTTCTTT | CASSQKSGGGTEAFF
NA | TRBJ1-1 | TRBV6-5 | TRBD1 | TGTGCCAGCAATTCTCCGGGACAGGGGAACACTGAAGCTTTCTTT | CASNSPGQGNTEAFF
NA | TRBJ1-2 | TRBV7-8 | TRBD1 | TGTGCCAGCAGTCGGACAGGGGGTAACTATGGCTACACCTTC | CASSRTGGNYGYTF
NA | TRBJ1-4 | TRBV28 | NA | TGTGCCTCACAGGGTAATGAAAAACTGTTTTTT | CASQGNEKLFF
NA | TRBJ2-1 | TRBV9 | NA | TGTGCCAGCAGCCCGGAAGGGGCAAATGAGCAGTTCTTC | CASSPEGANEQFF
NA | TRBJ2-1 | TRBV19 | TRBD2 | TGTGCCAGTAGTATCCGCGGGAGGGCCGGTTACAATGAGCAGTTCTTC | CASSIRGRAGYNEQFF
NA | TRBJ2-7 | TRBV27 | NA | TGTGCCAGCAGGTGGGCGGGGCGGAGCTCCTACGAGCAGTACTTC | CASRWAGRSSYEQYF
NA | TRBJ2-2 | TRBV9 | TRBD2 | TGTGCCAGCAGCGGAGGGACTAGCGGAACCGGGGAGCTGTTTTTT | CASSGGTSGTGELFF
NA | TRBJ1-5 | TRBV19 | TRBD1 | TGTGCCAGTAGTGGAACATTAGGACAGGGGGCACGACAGCCCCAGCATTTT | CASSGTLGQGARQPQHF